These T cell receptor beta chains were read from a single sample in a study of blood T cell repertoires in COVID-19. TCRdb's copy holds only in-frame clones and misses some; the assay was immunoSEQ multiplex PCR. The data hold hundreds of thousands of clones, with roughly nine tenths observed a single time. The sample consisted of PBMCs or T cells enriched from blood (not recorded which). These receptors all come from a woman between 18 and 30 years old who had recovered from COVID-19. The CDR3 runs from the conserved cysteine through the conserved F or W. A D gene is named only where the DNA matches it firmly. Expanded clones get a size class; other rows say once, few or many, or leave the size out.

TRBD1,TRBV25-1,TRBJ1-2,once,14,CASSEDRGLGGYTF,TGTGCCAGCAGTGAAGACAGGGGGCTCGGTGGCTACACCTTC
TRBD2,TRBV9,TRBJ2-3,.,15,CASSVTSGVLDTQYF,TGTGCCAGCAGCGTGACTAGCGGGGTCCTGGATACGCAGTATTTT
.,TRBV29-1,TRBJ1-2,.,12,CSGTTGPQGYTF,TGCAGCGGCACCACAGGGCCCCAGGGCTACACCTTC
.,TRBV2,TRBJ1-2,.,12,CASSELDYGYTF,TGTGCCAGCAGTGAACTCGACTATGGCTACACCTTC
.,TRBV5-4,TRBJ1-2,.,13,CASTLSRGIGYTF,TGTGCCAGCACCTTATCTCGCGGTATTGGCTACACCTTC
.,TRBV4-2,TRBJ2-7,.,15,CASSQALGRQYEQYF,TGTGCCAGCAGCCAAGCCCTAGGGCGACAGTACGAGCAGTACTTC
.,TRBV6-5,TRBJ2-1,.,12,CASSPLGTQQFF,TGTGCCAGCAGTCCTCTTGGGACTCAGCAGTTCTTC
.,TRBV7-9,TRBJ1-4,.,14,CASSSDGAAEKLFF,TGTGCCAGCAGCTCAGATGGGGCCGCTGAAAAACTGTTTTTT
.,TRBV7-2,TRBJ1-3,.,14,CASSSGTSGNTIYF,TGTGCCAGCAGCTCAGGAACCTCTGGAAACACCATATATTTT
.,TRBV10-1,TRBJ2-2,once,15,CASSYGRSNTGELFF,TGCGCCAGCAGCTATGGGCGTTCGAACACCGGGGAGCTGTTTTTT
.,TRBV4-1,TRBJ1-1,once,19,CASSQGGQRQFLLNTEAFF,TGCGCCAGCAGCCAAGGCGGACAGCGACAATTTCTGTTGAACACTGAAGCTTTCTTT
TRBD2,TRBV5-1,TRBJ2-2,.,16,CASSFSVAGEAGELFF,TGCGCCAGCAGCTTCTCCGTAGCGGGGGAGGCCGGGGAGCTGTTTTTT
TRBD1,TRBV2,TRBJ2-7,.,13,CASHPGGPYEQYF,TGTGCCAGTCACCCAGGGGGCCCCTACGAGCAGTACTTC
TRBD1,TRBV24-1,TRBJ1-6,.,17,CATSDSQGGARNSPLHF,TGTGCCACCAGTGATTCTCAGGGGGGCGCGCGGAATTCACCCCTCCACTTT
TRBD1,TRBV7-6,TRBJ1-2,.,15,CASSLQRGQDYGYTF,TGTGCCAGCAGCTTACAAAGGGGACAGGACTATGGCTACACCTTC